This T cell receptor beta chain was recorded in a study of regulatory T cells in long-lasting Graves disease. The CDR3 is 13 residues long. Germline CDR1 DFQATT, CDR2 SNEGSKA (reference sequence). Trimming left V 1 base short and J 5 bases short, with 11 bases between. This clonotype was detected ten times or more. As for time point: persistent/refractory GD, antithyroid drugs over 5 years with positive TRAb. There was RNA extracted from PBMCs, and the TCR library was made from it. Arm-PCR of CDR3 regions and iRepertoire HTBI primers were the basis on which TCR beta libraries were built. TCRdb ran MiXCR on the multiplex PCR reads and lists one entry per CDR3 protein. The table has approximately 380,000 distinct CDR3 sequences, around 21% seen once.

This receptor was taken from a female donor with Graves disease. The gene calls are TRBV20-1 and TRBJ2-5; D is possibly TRBD1 (5 bases). The sample here was peripheral blood mononuclear cells (PBMCs), taken when the disease was refractory, from a patient treated with antithyroid drugs. CDR3 in DNA: TGCAGTGCTAGAGGACAGTGGCTGGAGACCCAGTACTTC. Residues: CSARGQWLETQYF.